This T cell receptor beta chain was sequenced for a study of blood T cell repertoires in COVID-19. Study summary: The United States, Italy and Spain supplied acute and convalescent COVID-19 samples.

In the original workflow: Nucleated cell counts were estimated from reference gene primer amplification. Profiling relied on immunoSEQ multiplex PCR, and the TCRdb table lists in-frame clones only, not all of them. The V and J calls and the clone size are those of that table, but D and trimming were determined from the DNA. The sample lists about 310,000 clones, roughly 90% occurring once. CDR1 is SGDLS and CDR2 is YYNGEE in the germline V gene. The CDR3 runs to 16 residues. V lost 3 bases and J 0 bases, leaving 13 bases between the germline ends. This receptor was taken from a woman in her forties who had recovered from COVID-19. Sequencing input: PBMCs or T cells enriched from blood (not recorded which). V gene TRBV9 combines with J gene TRBJ1-3; tentatively, D is TRBD1 (6 bases). The CDR3 DNA follows: TGTGCCAGCAGCGGGACGGACAGCTACTCTGGAAACACCATATATTTT. Its translation is CASSGTDSYSGNTIYF.